Listed below are T cell receptor beta chains from one sample, sequenced in a study of shared clonotypes between healthy human individuals. The method was immunoSEQ multiplex PCR; TCRdb's version includes in-frame clones alone and lacks a portion of them. The data contain about 1.5 million clones, 95% to 99% of them singletons. Specimen: naive CD4+ T cells sorted from blood. The receptor source for this set is a man aged 25 to 45 in good health. The CDR3 runs from the conserved cysteine through the conserved F or W. A D gene is named only where the DNA matches it firmly. For some rows the clone size is stated as once, few or many, or as a class when expanded; others skip it.

j_gene,abundance,d_gene,v_gene,CDR3aa,CDR3nt
TRBJ2-1,.,TRBD2,TRBV18,CASSPGLANEQFF,TGTGCCAGCTCACCTGGACTAGCAAATGAGCAGTTCTTC
TRBJ2-7,once,TRBD2,TRBV9,CASSVAASGREQYF,TGTGCCAGCAGCGTAGCCGCTAGCGGACGCGAGCAGTACTTC
TRBJ2-7,.,.,TRBV7-9,CASSHRGASYEQYF,TGTGCCAGCAGCCACCGGGGGGCCTCCTACGAGCAGTACTTC
TRBJ2-2,.,.,TRBV4-1,CASSQVRPANTGELFF,TGCGCCAGCAGCCAAGTACGACCCGCGAACACCGGGGAGCTGTTTTTT
TRBJ2-7,.,.,TRBV9,CASSPRGGSFSEQYF,TGTGCCAGCAGCCCTAGGGGGGGGTCGTTTTCCGAGCAGTACTTC
TRBJ2-2,once,TRBD2,TRBV4-3,CASSPPGLANTGELFF,TGCGCCAGCAGCCCCCCCGGACTAGCGAACACCGGGGAGCTGTTTTTT
TRBJ2-7,once,.,TRBV19,CASSPGAPYEQYF,TGTGCCAGTAGTCCGGGGGCTCCCTACGAGCAGTACTTC
TRBJ2-7,.,.,TRBV28,CASTSGANPYEQYF,TGTGCCAGCACATCAGGGGCTAACCCCTACGAGCAGTACTTC
TRBJ2-5,.,TRBD1,TRBV5-1,CASSLAWDRVLEETQYF,TGCGCCAGCAGCTTGGCCTGGGACAGGGTTTTGGAGGAGACCCAGTACTTC
TRBJ1-4,.,.,TRBV6-6,CASSYTKSTGHQLFF,TGTGCCAGCAGTTACACCAAGAGCACAGGGCATCAACTGTTTTTT
TRBJ1-1,.,.,TRBV4-1,CASNNGHLNTEAFF,TGCGCCAGTAACAACGGGCACCTAAACACTGAAGCTTTCTTT
TRBJ2-1,.,TRBD1,TRBV6-6,CASRTTGDSYNEQFF,TGTGCCAGCAGAACAACAGGGGACTCCTACAATGAGCAGTTCTTC
TRBJ1-2,once,.,TRBV4-1,CASSQQGLRGYTF,TGCGCCAGCAGCCAGCAGGGTCTCAGGGGCTACACCTTC
TRBJ2-1,.,.,TRBV6-1,CASSELGKGSNEQFF,TGTGCCAGCAGTGAACTGGGCAAGGGGAGCAATGAGCAGTTCTTC
TRBJ2-1,.,TRBD2,TRBV7-2,CASSLESDRLAGSYNEQFF,TGTGCCAGCAGCTTAGAGAGTGACCGACTAGCGGGTTCCTACAATGAGCAGTTCTTC
TRBJ2-7,.,.,TRBV7-6,CASSLWGYEQYF,TGTGCCAGCAGCCTTTGGGGCTACGAGCAGTACTTC
TRBJ2-2,.,TRBD1,TRBV4-3,CASSPGQGDYTGELFF,TGCGCCAGCAGCCCCGGACAGGGGGATTACACCGGGGAGCTGTTTTTT
TRBJ2-5,.,.,TRBV5-1,CASTPMGGGTQYF,TGCGCCAGCACCCCGATGGGGGGCGGGACCCAGTACTTC
TRBJ1-1,.,.,TRBV15,CATSSIGKNTEAFF,TGTGCCACCAGCTCCATCGGGAAGAACACTGAAGCTTTCTTT
TRBJ1-5,.,TRBD1,TRBV29-1,CSVGQGGDQPQHF,TGCAGCGTCGGACAGGGCGGGGATCAGCCCCAGCATTTT